The entry that follows covers one TCR beta chain sequence. The T cells that were sequenced for TCR beta were CD8+ and CD4+ cells from blood. Random hexamers primed reverse transcription of about 0.45 to 1 ug RNA. Amplification of TCR beta CDR3 spanned 54 Vbeta and 13 Jbeta via immunoSEQ multiplex PCR. MiXCR was run by TCRdb on the immunoSEQ multiplex PCR reads, yielding one entry per CDR3 protein. This sample yields about 210,000 distinct CDR3 sequences, of which 94% are seen a single time; 0.15% to 0.2% belongs to the top ten. The data were obtained in a study of CD8 T cells in Susac syndrome. The CDR3 contains 13 residues. V gave up 6 bases and J gave up 10 bases, with 19 bases separating them. The germline gives CDR1 DFQATT, CDR2 SNEGSKA (reference sequence).

The chain employs TRBV20-1 and TRBJ2-1, with a possible D match to TRBD2 (6 bases). Sequenced input: CD4+ T cells from PBMCs. The receptor's source is a human donor with Susac syndrome. The CDR3 nucleotides are TGCAGTGCGCGAACTGGAGGGCCTAGGGAGCAGTTCTTC. Protein sequence: CSARTGGPREQFF.